This TCR beta chain was sequenced in a study of blood T cell repertoires in COVID-19. Overall study: Sources were T cells, B-cell-depleted T cells, or PBMCs; the material itself was cDNA or gDNA.

In the authors' workflow: From reference gene primer amplification, estimates of nucleated cell counts were derived. Sequenced by immunoSEQ multiplex PCR; TCRdb stores in-frame clones only, minus some. Clonal size and the V and J genes are those of that table, whereas D and trimming came from the DNA. The sample shows some 320,000 clones, approximately 89% of them seen only once. Trimming removed 8 bases from V and 4 bases from J; junction bases left unmatched: 2. Germline lookup yields CDR1 MDHEN and CDR2 SYDVKM. There are 15 residues in the CDR3. The receptor was derived from a woman aged 45-59 years who had recovered from COVID-19. The V and J genes are TRBV28 and TRBJ2-2; 15 bases match TRBD2. The sample was peripheral blood. The DNA of the CDR3 is TGTGCCAGCGGGGGACTAGCGGGAGGCACCGGGGAGCTGTTTTTT. It codes for CASGGLAGGTGELFF.